The T cell receptor beta chain described here comes from a study of cytomegalovirus exposure and HLA in healthy donors (dated by TCRdb to 2015 to 2018). For the study in its entirety: In an earlier analysis of some 610 of the donors, approximately 260 Gb of sequence data and about 110 million unique TCR beta sequences from about 190 million T cells were reported. Roughly 300 gigabases of sequencing data and tens of millions of unique TCR sequences were included in an early release covering 500 to 750 HLA-typed donors. The genetic ancestry cluster associated with self-reported Caucasian donors included about 84% of the roughly 400 genotyped donors. The study was designed to test whether signatures of past pathogen exposure could be identified by cataloging public T cell receptors. The T cell repertoires of 666 subjects were profiled by immunosequencing and related to cytomegalovirus serostatus. A separate validation cohort of roughly 110 different subjects was used in addition to the roughly 620-subject first cohort. To predict cytomegalovirus infection status, the study combined high-throughput TCR immunosequencing, statistical association of individual TCRs with disease status, and machine learning. A later analysis re-examined previously published TCR beta repertoires from roughly 650 donors and added high-resolution HLA genotyping to investigate patterns of TCR occurrence. The later analysis used no new phenotypic data to find candidate immune exposures, relying instead on TCR beta sequences and their occurrence across donors. An earlier analysis of approximately 630 of the donors applied high-throughput TCR beta sequencing to assess whether each TCR beta V gene segment acted as functional or pseudogenic. Donor age, sex, ethnicity and CMV serostatus were compiled together with the repertoire data. In a later genetic analysis, genome-wide SNP genotypes for about 55% of the 666 donors were used, and that subset was treated as a discovery cohort. All discovery cohort repertoires had been generated on a single sequencing platform. HLA typing included class I and class II loci at four-digit resolution. The number of typed donors differed by locus: roughly 629-630 for A, B, C, DRB1 and DQB1; 522 for DQA1; 600 to 610 for DPA1; and roughly 490 for DPB1. Several DR-DQ haplotypes were handled as single units for association and clustering, since linkage in the cohort was strong. Across approximately 400 genotyped donors of the cohort, an average of about 200,000 unique TCR beta nucleotide sequences per donor were sequenced, and 15% to 20% of those sequences were non-productive. What the study reported, not specific to this receptor: HLA typing was unavailable for some donors at each locus, so association tests used only the typed subset. A total of fewer than 200 TCR beta chains were listed by the study as associated with cytomegalovirus. The only immune exposure information available for the cohort was CMV serostatus. A later analysis reported that several top co-occurrence clusters appeared linked to parvovirus B19, influenza, CMV and Epstein-Barr virus. In vitro tests confirmed that a few of the cytomegalovirus-associated TCR beta chains recognize cytomegalovirus antigens. While some public TCRs were present in many individuals, most TCR sequences turned up only very rarely across donors. The classifier was reported to diagnose cytomegalovirus status with high specificity and sensitivity in both the original cohort and the validation cohort. Sequencing depth was assumed to be roughly uniform across donors in the presence/absence analyses, though that assumption may not hold. Compared with equally common non-associated chains, HLA-associated TCR beta chains in a later analysis were more clonally expanded and had lower generation probabilities. Linkage disequilibrium might explain the correlated functional status among segregating V segments, but an unknown experimental factor could not be excluded. An earlier analysis of 587 of the donors showed that most TCR beta V segments appeared in productive rearrangements either about 90% or about 30% of the time, which broadly matched IMGT annotations. A later analysis associated about 17,000 TCR beta sequences with specific HLA alleles at a false discovery rate of 0.05. A later genetic analysis associated a missense DCLRE1C variant with V-gene and J-gene trimming of TCR beta chains, and an independent cohort replicated the association. Most CMV-associated TCR beta chains appeared to be HLA-restricted in a later analysis, and the HLA associations seemed to be driven largely by CMV exposure. Because counts were too low, roughly 17 rarely observed V segments, including chromosome 9 orphons, were left out of the earlier analysis of approximately 580 of the donors. According to the authors, the approach could potentially be generalized to other disease states and immunological phenotypes. Only TCR beta chains were sequenced in this cohort, and the absence of alpha or paired-chain data limited detectable features. A later analysis found that TCR association rates varied across HLA loci, with DRB1 alleles showing the most associated TCRs and HLA-C alleles the fewest. A cluster of highly shared sequence variants was judged likely to represent a technical artifact of the sequencing pipeline. Compared with the approximately 670-donor mean, donors in an Asian-associated ancestry cluster had fewer N-insertions in productive TCRs, according to a later genetic analysis. When HLA alleles, especially DR and DQ, strongly co-occurred, TCR associations were difficult to assign to individual alleles. A further reported finding was that TCR beta sequences accurately predicted the HLA-A and HLA-B alleles for most subjects in the first cohort.

Concerning this clone itself: No cognate antigen has been identified for it. No base quality values were provided; no much bigger clone lies one nucleotide off.

In total, 666 healthy bone marrow donors made up the cohort. Cohort members were all nominally healthy when sampled, although unrecorded immune exposures were likely present. The donor was CMV seronegative and belonged to the group of over 300 seronegative cohort members. A peripheral blood sample was collected from each donor, and TCR beta sequencing was performed on peripheral blood mononuclear cells. The Qiagen DNeasy Blood Extraction Kit was used to extract genomic DNA from the blood cell samples. Preparation of the library involved the immunoSEQ multiplex PCR assay. The multiplex PCR relied on a mix of 60 forward primers for TCR Vbeta segments and 13 reverse primers for TCR Jbeta segments. A multiplex PCR assay on genomic DNA amplified the CDR3 region of rearranged TCR beta genes. The amplified TCR beta libraries were sequenced on the Illumina HiSeq System as 87-base-pair reads. On the study's bioinformatics: A later analysis counted about 80 million unique TCR beta chains across the 690 or so repertoires, and some 11 million of these chains were shared by at least two donors. Raw reads were error-corrected and collapsed into unique sequences with a nearest-neighbor algorithm that merged closely related sequences to remove PCR and sequencing errors. V, D and J gene segments were assigned by aligning CDR3 sequences to IMGT reference sequences. For a sequence to be retained, a match of at least six nucleotides was required to both a V gene segment and a J gene segment. A rearrangement was called productive if the CDR3 had no stop codons and remained in frame with V and J, and every other rearrangement was called non-productive. CDR3 was defined by IMGT convention, running from the second conserved V-encoded cysteine to the conserved J-encoded phenylalanine. The earlier analysis of fewer than 700 of the donors excluded sequences that lacked an unambiguous match to a single V gene segment. An earlier analysis of 450 to 650 of the donors called V segments functional above 56.7% productive rearrangements and segregating when the between-donor standard deviation exceeded 5%. A statistical classification framework was built to diagnose cytomegalovirus status from the catalog of TCR beta chain sequences. V and J gene assignment, in a later analysis, came from comparing TCR nucleotide sequences with IMGT/GENE-DB human TR gene sequences. Using the TCRdist pipeline, a later analysis assigned CDR3 sequences along with most-parsimonious VDJ recombination scenarios. In a later analysis, each TCR beta chain was defined by its CDR3 amino acid sequence together with its V-gene family, and reads without a unique V-gene family were excluded. As a way to deal with suspected cross-contamination and a sequencing artifact, a later analysis dropped 592 nucleotide sequences that were highly shared and had low generation probability. For each public chain, a later analysis derived a clonal expansion index from normalized ranks of inferred template counts within each repertoire. In a later analysis, generation probabilities were computed using a VDJ recombination model fitted to out-of-frame rearrangements, and the results were checked against IGoR. A later analysis scored TCR-TCR, TCR-HLA and TCR-CMV co-occurrence with hypergeometric tests, applying a repertoire-size bias correction to TCR pairs. A later analysis estimated false discovery rates by permuting HLA or CMV assignments 20 times. In a later analysis, co-occurring TCRs were grouped with DBSCAN, and TCRdist sequence similarity was added when clustering was performed within HLA-allele-positive subsets. Repertoires with fewer than 30,000 or more than 120,000 public chains were left out of co-occurrence clustering, as were about 5 repertoires with anomalous nucleotide sharing. This immuneACCESS table, as held by TCRdb, lists in-frame sequences with V and J called but not all clones. Of the missing ones, under half trace to an unresolved V gene in checked studies; the others have no known cause. The V and J calls and clone size are taken from that table; D and trimming were inferred from the DNA. This sample has 19,000 or so clones in its table, and approximately 70% of those were observed once. The ten largest clones take up roughly 3.6% of the sample.

The sequenced sample was PBMCs. This TCR was sampled from a young man in good health and CMV-seronegative.

The DNA sequence is as follows: TGTGCCAGCAGCTTAGTTGTCCGTTCACCCCTCCACTTT. This encodes CASSLVVRSPLHF. In this chain, TRBV7-2 is recombined with TRBJ1-6; the D gene cannot be resolved reliably. The CDR3 starts with the cysteine, ends with the phenylalanine, and has 13 residues. Solely the CDR3 DNA is kept, with 39 bases framed from the first base. The CDR1 and CDR2 encoded by the germline V gene are SGHTA and FQGNSA. V gives up 1 base and J gives up 9 bases, and the segment between their germline ends measures 7 bases. Outside the CDR3, residues come from the reference TRBV7-2 and TRBJ1-6 proteins, so the full variable domain is: GAGVSQSPSNKVTEKGKDVELRCDPISGHTALYWYRQSLGQGLEFLIYFQGNSAPDKSGLPSDRFSAERTGGSVSTLTIQRTQQEDSAVYLCASSLVVRSPLHFGNGTRLTVT.